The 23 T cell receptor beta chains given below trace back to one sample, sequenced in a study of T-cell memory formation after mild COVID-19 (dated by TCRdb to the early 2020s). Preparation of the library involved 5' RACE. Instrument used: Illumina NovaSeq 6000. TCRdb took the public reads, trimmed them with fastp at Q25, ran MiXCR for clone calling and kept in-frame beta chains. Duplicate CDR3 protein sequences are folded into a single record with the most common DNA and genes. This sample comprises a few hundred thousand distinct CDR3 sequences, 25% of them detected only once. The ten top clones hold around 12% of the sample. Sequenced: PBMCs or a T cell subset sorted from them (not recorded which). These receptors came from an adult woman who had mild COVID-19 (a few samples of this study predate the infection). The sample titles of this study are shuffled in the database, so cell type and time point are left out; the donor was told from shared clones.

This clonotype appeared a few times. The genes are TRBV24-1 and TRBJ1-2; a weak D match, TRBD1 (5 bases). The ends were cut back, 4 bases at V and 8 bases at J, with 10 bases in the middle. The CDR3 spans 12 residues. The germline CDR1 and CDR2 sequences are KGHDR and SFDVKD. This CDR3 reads CATSDREGGYTF. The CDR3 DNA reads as TGTGCCACCAGTGACAGGGAAGGCGGCTACACCTTC.

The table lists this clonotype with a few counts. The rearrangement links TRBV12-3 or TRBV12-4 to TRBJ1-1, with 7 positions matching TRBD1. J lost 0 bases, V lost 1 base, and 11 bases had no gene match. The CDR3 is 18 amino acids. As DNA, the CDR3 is TGTGCCAGCAGTTTAGGAGGGACGGGCAGGGGGATGAACACTGAAGCTTTCTTT. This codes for CASSLGGTGRGMNTEAFF.

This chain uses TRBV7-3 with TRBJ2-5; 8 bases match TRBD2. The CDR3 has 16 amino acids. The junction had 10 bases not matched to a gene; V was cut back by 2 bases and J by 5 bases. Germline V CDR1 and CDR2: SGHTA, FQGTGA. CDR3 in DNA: TGTGCCAGCAGCTTACAACCGCGGGGGGCACGGGAGACCCAGTACTTC. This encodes CASSLQPRGARETQYF. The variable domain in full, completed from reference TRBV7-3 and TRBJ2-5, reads GAGVSQTPSNKVTEKGKYVELRCDPISGHTALYWYRQSLGQGPEFLIYFQGTGAADDSGLPNDRFFAVRPEGSVSTLKIQRTERGDSAVYLCASSLQPRGARETQYFGPGTRLLVL.

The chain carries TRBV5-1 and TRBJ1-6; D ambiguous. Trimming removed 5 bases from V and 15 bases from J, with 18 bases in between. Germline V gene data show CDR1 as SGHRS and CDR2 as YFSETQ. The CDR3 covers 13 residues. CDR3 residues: CASRETYAVDLHF. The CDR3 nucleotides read TGCGCCAGCAGAGAAACCTACGCAGTTGACCTCCACTTT.

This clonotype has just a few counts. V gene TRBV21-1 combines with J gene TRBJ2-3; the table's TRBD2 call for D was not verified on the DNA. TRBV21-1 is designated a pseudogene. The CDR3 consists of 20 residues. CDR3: CASSKAPDLSSGASTDTQYF. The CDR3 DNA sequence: TGTGCCAGCAGCAAAGCGCCAGATCTTTCCAGCGGAGCTAGCACAGATACGCAGTATTTT.

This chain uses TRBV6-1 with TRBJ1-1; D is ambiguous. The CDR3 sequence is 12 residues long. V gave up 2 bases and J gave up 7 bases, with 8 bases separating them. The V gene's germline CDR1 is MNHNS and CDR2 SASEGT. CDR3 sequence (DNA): TGTGCCAGCAGTGAAATGGGTAGTGAAGCTTTCTTT. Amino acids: CASSEMGSEAFF.

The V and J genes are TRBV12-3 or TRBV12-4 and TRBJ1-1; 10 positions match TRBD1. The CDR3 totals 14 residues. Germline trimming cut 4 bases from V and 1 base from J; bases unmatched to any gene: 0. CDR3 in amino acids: CASSWDRGNTEAFF. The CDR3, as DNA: TGTGCCAGCAGTTGGGACAGGGGGAACACTGAAGCTTTCTTT.

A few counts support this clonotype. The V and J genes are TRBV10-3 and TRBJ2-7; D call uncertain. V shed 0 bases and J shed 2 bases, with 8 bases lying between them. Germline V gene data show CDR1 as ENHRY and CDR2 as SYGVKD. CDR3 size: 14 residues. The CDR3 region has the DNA TGTGCCATCAGTGAGTCAGTCACTCCCTACGAGCAGTACTTC. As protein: CAISESVTPYEQYF.

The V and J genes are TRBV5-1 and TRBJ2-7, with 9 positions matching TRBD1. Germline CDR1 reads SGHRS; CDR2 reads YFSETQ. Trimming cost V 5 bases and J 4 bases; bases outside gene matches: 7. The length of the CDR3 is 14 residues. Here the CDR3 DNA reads TGCGCCAGCAGAGAACAGGGGGCTTATTACGAGCAGTACTTC. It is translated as CASREQGAYYEQYF.

Here the CDR3 reads CASSSHGNQPQHF. The CDR3 DNA is TGTGCCAGCAGTTCGCACGGCAATCAGCCCCAGCATTTT. This chain connects TRBV2 to TRBJ1-5; D call uncertain. V was pared by 5 bases and J by 2 bases, with 7 bases between. This CDR3 is 13 amino acids long. Germline assignment: CDR1 SNHLY and CDR2 FYNNEI.

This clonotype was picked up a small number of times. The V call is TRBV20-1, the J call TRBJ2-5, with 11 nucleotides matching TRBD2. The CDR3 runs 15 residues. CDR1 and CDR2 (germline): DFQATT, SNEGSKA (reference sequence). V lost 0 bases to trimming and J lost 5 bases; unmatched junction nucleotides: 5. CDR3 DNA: TGCAGTGCTAGAGATCGGATAGCGGGAGGGGAGACCCAGTACTTC. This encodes CSARDRIAGGETQYF.

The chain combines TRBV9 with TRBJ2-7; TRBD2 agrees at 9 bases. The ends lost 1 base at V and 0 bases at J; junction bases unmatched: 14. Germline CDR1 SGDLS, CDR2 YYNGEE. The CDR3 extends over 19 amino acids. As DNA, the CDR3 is TGTGCCAGCAGCGTAAGGCCAGATAGCGGGAGCGGTAGCTCCTACGAGCAGTACTTC. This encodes CASSVRPDSGSGSSYEQYF.

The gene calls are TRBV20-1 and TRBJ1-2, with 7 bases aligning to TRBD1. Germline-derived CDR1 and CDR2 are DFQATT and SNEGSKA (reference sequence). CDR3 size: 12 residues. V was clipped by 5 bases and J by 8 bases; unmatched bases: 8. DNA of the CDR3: TGCAGTGCTTCGGACAGGAGTATAGGCTACACCTTC. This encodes CSASDRSIGYTF.

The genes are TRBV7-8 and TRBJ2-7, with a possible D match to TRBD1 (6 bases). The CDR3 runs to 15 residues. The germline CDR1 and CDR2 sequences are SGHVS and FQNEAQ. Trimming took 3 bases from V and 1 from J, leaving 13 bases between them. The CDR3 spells CASSFLKDSSYEQYF. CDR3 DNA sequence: TGTGCCAGCAGCTTTCTTAAGGACAGTTCCTACGAGCAGTACTTC.

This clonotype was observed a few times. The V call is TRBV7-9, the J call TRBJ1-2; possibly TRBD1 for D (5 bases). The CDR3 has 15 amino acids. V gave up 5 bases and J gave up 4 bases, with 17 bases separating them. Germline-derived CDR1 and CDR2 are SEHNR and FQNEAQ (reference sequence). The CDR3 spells CASSPKEVGTYGYTF. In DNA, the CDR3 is TGTGCCAGCAGCCCTAAGGAGGTGGGGACCTATGGCTACACCTTC.

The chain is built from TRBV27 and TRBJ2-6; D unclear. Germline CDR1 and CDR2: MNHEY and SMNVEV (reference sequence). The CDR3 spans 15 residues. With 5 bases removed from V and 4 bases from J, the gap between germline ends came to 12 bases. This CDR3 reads CASSPTPHGANVLTF. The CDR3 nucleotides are TGTGCCAGCAGTCCGACCCCCCACGGGGCCAACGTCCTGACTTTC.

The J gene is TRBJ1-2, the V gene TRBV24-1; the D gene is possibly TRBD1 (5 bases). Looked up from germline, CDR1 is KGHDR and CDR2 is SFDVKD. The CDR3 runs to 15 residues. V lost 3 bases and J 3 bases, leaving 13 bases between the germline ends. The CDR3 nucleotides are TGTGCCACCAGTGATGGGACCCTGGGGGACTATGGCTACACCTTC. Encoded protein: CATSDGTLGDYGYTF.

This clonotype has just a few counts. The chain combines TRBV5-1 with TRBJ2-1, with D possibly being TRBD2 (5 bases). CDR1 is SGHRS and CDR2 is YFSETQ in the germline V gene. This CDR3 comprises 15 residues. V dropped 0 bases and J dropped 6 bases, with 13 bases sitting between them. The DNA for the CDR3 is TGCGCCAGCAGCTTGGAGGATTATCGGGGCAATGAGCAGTTCTTC. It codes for CASSLEDYRGNEQFF.

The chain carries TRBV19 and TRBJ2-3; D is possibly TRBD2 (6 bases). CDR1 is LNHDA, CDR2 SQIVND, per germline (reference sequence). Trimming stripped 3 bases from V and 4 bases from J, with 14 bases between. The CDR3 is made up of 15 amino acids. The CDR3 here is CASSIRGIGADTQYF. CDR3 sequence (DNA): TGTGCCAGTAGTATTCGCGGGATCGGTGCAGATACGCAGTATTTT.

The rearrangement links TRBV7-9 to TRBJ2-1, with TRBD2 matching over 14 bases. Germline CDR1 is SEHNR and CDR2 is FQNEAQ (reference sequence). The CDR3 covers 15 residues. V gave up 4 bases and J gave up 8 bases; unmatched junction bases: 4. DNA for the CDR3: TGTGCCAGCAGCTCGGGACTAGCGGGGGCGGATGAGCAGTTCTTC. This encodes CASSSGLAGADEQFF.

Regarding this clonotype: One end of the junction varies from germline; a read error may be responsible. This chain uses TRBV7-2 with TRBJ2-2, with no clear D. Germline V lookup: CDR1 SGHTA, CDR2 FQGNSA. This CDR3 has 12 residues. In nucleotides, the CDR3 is TGTGCCAGCAACTTAGGGCCCGGGGAGCTGTTTTTT. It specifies CASNLGPGELFF.

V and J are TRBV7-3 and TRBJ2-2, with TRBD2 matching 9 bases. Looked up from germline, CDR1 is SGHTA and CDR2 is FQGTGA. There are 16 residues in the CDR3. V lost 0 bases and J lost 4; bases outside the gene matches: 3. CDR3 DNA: TGTGCCAGCAGCTTAACTAGCGGGAGAATCACCGGGGAGCTGTTTTTT. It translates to CASSLTSGRITGELFF.

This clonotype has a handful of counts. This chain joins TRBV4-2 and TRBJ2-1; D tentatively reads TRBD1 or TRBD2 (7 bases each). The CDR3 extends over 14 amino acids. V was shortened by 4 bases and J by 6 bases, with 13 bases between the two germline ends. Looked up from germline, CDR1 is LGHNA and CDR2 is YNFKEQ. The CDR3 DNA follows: TGTGCCAGCAGCCCAGCGGGACAGACCAATGAGCAGTTCTTC. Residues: CASSPAGQTNEQFF.